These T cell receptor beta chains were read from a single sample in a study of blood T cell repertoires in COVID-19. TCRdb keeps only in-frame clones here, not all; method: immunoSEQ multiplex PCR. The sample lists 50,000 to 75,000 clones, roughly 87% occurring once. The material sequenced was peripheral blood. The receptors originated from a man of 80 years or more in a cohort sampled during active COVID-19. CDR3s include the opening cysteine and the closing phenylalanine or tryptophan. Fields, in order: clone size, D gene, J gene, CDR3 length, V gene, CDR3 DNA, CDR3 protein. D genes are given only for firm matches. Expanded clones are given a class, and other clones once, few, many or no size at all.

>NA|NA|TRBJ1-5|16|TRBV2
TGTGCCAGCACCCCGTGGGGGGGTGTATGGAATCAGCCCCAGCATTTT
CASTPWGGVWNQPQHF
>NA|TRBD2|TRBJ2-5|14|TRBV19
TGTGCCAGTAGTCAAGGACTAGACCAAGAGACCCAGTACTTC
CASSQGLDQETQYF
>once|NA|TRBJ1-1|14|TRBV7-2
TGTGCCAGCACCCTGAGAAGCCAGGGCACTGAAGCTTTCTTT
CASTLRSQGTEAFF
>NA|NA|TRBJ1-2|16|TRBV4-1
TGCGCCAGCAGCCAAGAAGGCCAGGCCCTCGGCTATGGCTACACCTTC
CASSQEGQALGYGYTF
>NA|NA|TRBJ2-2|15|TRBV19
TGTGCCAGTATACGAGGGAATGTCGGCACCGGGGAGCTGTTTTTT
CASIRGNVGTGELFF
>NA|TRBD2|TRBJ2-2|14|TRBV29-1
TGCAGCGTTGGCCTAGCGGCGAACACCGGGGAGCTGTTTTTT
CSVGLAANTGELFF
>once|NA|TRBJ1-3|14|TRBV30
TGTGCCTGGAGTGTAGTCAGGGGAGGAAACACCATATATTTT
CAWSVVRGGNTIYF
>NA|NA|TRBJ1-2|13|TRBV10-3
TGTGCCATCAGTGACGGGGGAGGCTATGGCTACACCTTC
CAISDGGGYGYTF
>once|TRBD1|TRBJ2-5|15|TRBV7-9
TGTGCCAGCAGCACCCCCTTGGGGACAGAAGAGACCCAGTACTTC
CASSTPLGTEETQYF
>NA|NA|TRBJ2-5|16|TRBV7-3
TGTGCCAGCAGCTTATTTCCGGGAGATACGGGAGAGACCCAGTACTTC
CASSLFPGDTGETQYF
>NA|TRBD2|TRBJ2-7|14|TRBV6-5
TGTGCCAGCAGTCCCGGCGGGGGAGTCTACGAGCAGTACTTC
CASSPGGGVYEQYF
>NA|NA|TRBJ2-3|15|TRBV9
TGTGCCAGCAGCCCCCCGGGGGGCGGCCCAGATACGCAGTATTTT
CASSPPGGGPDTQYF
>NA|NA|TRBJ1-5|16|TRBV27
TGTGCCAGCAGTTTAGCTACAGGGTCGGGCAATCAGCCCCAGCATTTT
CASSLATGSGNQPQHF
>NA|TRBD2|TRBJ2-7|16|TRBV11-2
TGTGCCAGCAGCTTAGACGTGCCGACTAGCCGCTACGAGCAGTACTTC
CASSLDVPTSRYEQYF
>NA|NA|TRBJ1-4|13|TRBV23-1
TGCGCCAGCAGCCTGCGGGGGGTTGAAAAACTGTTTTTT
CASSLRGVEKLFF
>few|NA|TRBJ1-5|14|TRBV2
TGTGCCAGCAGTGAGTATATAAGCAATCAGCCCCAGCATTTT
CASSEYISNQPQHF
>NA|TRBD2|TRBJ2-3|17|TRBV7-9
TGTGCCAGCAGCTTAACCGGGACTAGCGGCCTTTTGGATACGCAGTATTTT
CASSLTGTSGLLDTQYF
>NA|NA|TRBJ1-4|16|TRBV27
TGTGCCAGCAGTTTCGATCTGCAGGGCGTGCGGGAAAAACTGTTTTTT
CASSFDLQGVREKLFF
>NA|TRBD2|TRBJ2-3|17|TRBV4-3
TGCGCCAGCAGCCAAGATGGACGAGGCGGGGGGGCGGATACGCAGTATTTT
CASSQDGRGGGADTQYF
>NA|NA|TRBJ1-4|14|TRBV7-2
TGTGCCAGCAGCTATCCCCCATCTGCGGAAAAACTGTTTTTT
CASSYPPSAEKLFF
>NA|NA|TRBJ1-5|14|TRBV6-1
TGTGCCAGCAGTGAAGTAAATAGCAATCAGCCCCAGCATTTT
CASSEVNSNQPQHF
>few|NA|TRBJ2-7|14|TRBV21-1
TGTGCCAGCACCTCGACAGCGTTCTCCTACGAGCAGTACTTC
CASTSTAFSYEQYF
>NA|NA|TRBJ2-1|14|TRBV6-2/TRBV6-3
TGTGCCAGCAGTTACCTCGGGGTCCTAGGCGAGCAGTTCTTC
CASSYLGVLGEQFF
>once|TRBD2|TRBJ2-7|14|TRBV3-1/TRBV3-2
TGTGCCAGCAGCCACCTAGCGGGAGCCGGCGAGCAGTACTTC
CASSHLAGAGEQYF
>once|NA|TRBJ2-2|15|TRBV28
TGTGCCAGTGAACCCGCAGGGGGGCACACCGGGGAGCTGTTTTTT
CASEPAGGHTGELFF
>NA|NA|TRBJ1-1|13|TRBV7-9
TGTGCCAGCAGCTCTCAACATAACACTGAAGCTTTCTTT
CASSSQHNTEAFF
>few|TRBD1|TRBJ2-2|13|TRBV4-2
TGTGCCAGCAGCCAAACAGGGGCGGGGGAGCTGTTTTTT
CASSQTGAGELFF
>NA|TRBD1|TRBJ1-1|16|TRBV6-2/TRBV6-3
TGTGCCAGCAGTTACTCTGGACAGGGGTTCGGCACTGAAGCTTTCTTT
CASSYSGQGFGTEAFF
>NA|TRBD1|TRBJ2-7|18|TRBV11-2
TGTGCCAGCAGCTTACTTCGAACCGGGACAGGGGAATCCTACGAGCAGTACTTC
CASSLLRTGTGESYEQYF
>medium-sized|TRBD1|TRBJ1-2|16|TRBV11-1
TGTGCCAGCAGCTTAGCTGGGACAGCAAATCCCTATGGCTACACCTTC
CASSLAGTANPYGYTF
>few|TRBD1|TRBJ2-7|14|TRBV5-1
TGCGCCAGCAGCTCGGGACAGGGGATGTACGAGCAGTACTTC
CASSSGQGMYEQYF
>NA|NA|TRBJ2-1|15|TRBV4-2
TGTGCCAGCAGCCAAGATCTCTACCCCGCGGATGAGCAGTTCTTC
CASSQDLYPADEQFF
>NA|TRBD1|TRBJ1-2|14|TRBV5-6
TGTGCCAGCAGCTCCGGGGCAGGGGGCTATGGCTACACCTTC
CASSSGAGGYGYTF
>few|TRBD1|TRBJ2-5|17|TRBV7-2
TGTGCCAGCAGGGAGGGACAGGGGGCTAGGGAACAAGAGACCCAGTACTTC
CASREGQGAREQETQYF
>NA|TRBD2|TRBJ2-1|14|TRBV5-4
TGTGCCAGCAGCTCCAGGACTAGCGAGGATGAGCAGTTCTTC
CASSSRTSEDEQFF
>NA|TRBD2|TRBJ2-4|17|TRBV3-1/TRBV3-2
TGTGCCAGCAGCCAAGGGGGAGGGTCTCTAGCCAAAAACATTCAGTACTTC
CASSQGGGSLAKNIQYF
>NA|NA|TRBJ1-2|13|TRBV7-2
TGTGCCAGCAGCTTAGATGGGCGGGGTGGCTACACCTTC
CASSLDGRGGYTF
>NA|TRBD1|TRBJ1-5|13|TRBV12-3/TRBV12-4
TGTGCCAGCAGCCGGACAGGGGATCAGCCCCAGCATTTT
CASSRTGDQPQHF
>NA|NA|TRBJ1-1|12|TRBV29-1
TGCAGTGTCTCAACCGGTAACACTGAAGCTTTCTTT
CSVSTGNTEAFF
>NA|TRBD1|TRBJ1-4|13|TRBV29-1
TGCAGCGTTGAGGACAGGGCTACCGAAAAACTGTTTTTT
CSVEDRATEKLFF
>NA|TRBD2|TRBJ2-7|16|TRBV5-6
TGTGCCAGCAGCAGGACTAGCGGGGGGACCCTCCGGGAGCAGTACTTC
CASSRTSGGTLREQYF
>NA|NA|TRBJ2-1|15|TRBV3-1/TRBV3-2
TGTGCCAGCAGCCAAGACAGGGTTATGGTAGATGAGCAGTTCTTC
CASSQDRVMVDEQFF